Listed below are T cell receptor beta chains from one sample, sequenced in a study of blood T cell repertoires in COVID-19. The assay was immunoSEQ multiplex PCR, and TCRdb's table has in-frame clones only and misses some. Among 200,000 to 250,000 clones listed, 80% to 85% were seen once. The sample taken for sequencing was peripheral blood. Receptor source: a woman under 40 who had recovered from COVID-19. The CDR3 runs from the conserved cysteine through the conserved F or W. D genes are given only for firm matches. Clone size is not always given. Where it is, it says once, few, many or a class for expanded clones.

CDR3: CSASIKAGGSYEQYF
DNA: TGCAGTGCTAGTATTAAGGCAGGGGGGTCATACGAGCAGTACTTC
V: TRBV20-1
size: -
J: TRBJ2-7
D: -

CDR3: CASSLGSYNEQFF
DNA: TGCGCCAGCAGCCTCGGCTCCTACAATGAGCAGTTCTTC
V: TRBV5-1
size: -
J: TRBJ2-1
D: -

CDR3: CASSPLGQGVYEQYF
DNA: TGTGCCAGCTCACCGTTAGGACAGGGTGTCTACGAGCAGTACTTC
V: TRBV18
size: -
J: TRBJ2-7
D: TRBD1

CDR3: CASSEGQREYNEQFF
DNA: TGCGCCAGCAGTGAGGGCCAGCGGGAATACAATGAGCAGTTCTTC
V: TRBV10-1
size: -
J: TRBJ2-1
D: TRBD2

CDR3: CASSVLPGGTYEQYF
DNA: TGTGCCAGCAGCGTGTTACCGGGAGGGACCTACGAGCAGTACTTC
V: TRBV9
size: -
J: TRBJ2-7
D: TRBD2

CDR3: CASWGGDRTNGYEQYF
DNA: TGTGCCAGCTGGGGGGGGGATCGGACCAACGGGTACGAGCAGTACTTC
V: TRBV28
size: -
J: TRBJ2-7
D: TRBD2

CDR3: CASRAGGFDQPQHF
DNA: TGTGCCAGTAGGGCCGGGGGATTCGACCAGCCCCAGCATTTT
V: TRBV19
size: -
J: TRBJ1-5
D: -

CDR3: CASSDGQGVWETQYF
DNA: TGTGCCAGCAGCGACGGACAGGGGGTATGGGAGACCCAGTACTTC
V: TRBV28
size: -
J: TRBJ2-5
D: TRBD1

CDR3: CASSWTGVPFSGNTIYF
DNA: TGTGCCAGCAGCTGGACAGGGGTGCCCTTCTCTGGAAACACCATATATTTT
V: TRBV3-1/TRBV3-2
size: once
J: TRBJ1-3
D: TRBD1

CDR3: CASSLRGMNTEAFF
DNA: TGTGCCAGCAGTTTAAGGGGAATGAACACTGAAGCTTTCTTT
V: TRBV27
size: -
J: TRBJ1-1
D: -

CDR3: CASSLTSSTYNEQFF
DNA: TGTGCCAGCAGTCTTACTAGCAGCACCTACAATGAGCAGTTCTTC
V: TRBV9
size: -
J: TRBJ2-1
D: -

CDR3: CASSLAGQGDTQYF
DNA: TGCGCCAGCAGCTTGGCCGGACAGGGAGATACGCAGTATTTT
V: TRBV5-1
size: -
J: TRBJ2-3
D: TRBD1

CDR3: CASSLDGGTEAFF
DNA: TGTGCCAGCAGCTTAGACGGGGGGACTGAAGCTTTCTTT
V: TRBV7-9
size: -
J: TRBJ1-1
D: -

CDR3: CASTPTGSGNEQFF
DNA: TGTGCCAGTACCCCGACAGGGAGTGGCAATGAGCAGTTCTTC
V: TRBV19
size: -
J: TRBJ2-1
D: TRBD1

CDR3: CASRLEGGPNQPQHF
DNA: TGTGCCAGCAGACTGGAGGGGGGGCCCAATCAGCCCCAGCATTTT
V: TRBV2
size: -
J: TRBJ1-5
D: -

CDR3: CASSLSRTYNEQFF
DNA: TGTGCCAGCAGTTTAAGTAGAACTTACAATGAGCAGTTCTTC
V: TRBV27
size: -
J: TRBJ2-1
D: -

CDR3: CASSTTGGEAFF
DNA: TGTGCCAGTAGTACCACAGGGGGCGAAGCTTTCTTT
V: TRBV19
size: -
J: TRBJ1-1
D: TRBD1

CDR3: CASTLETGGYTF
DNA: TGTGCCAGCACCCTCGAAACGGGTGGCTACACCTTC
V: TRBV28
size: -
J: TRBJ1-2
D: -

CDR3: CASSEARGGAYEQYF
DNA: TGTGCCAGCAGTGAAGCGCGTGGGGGGGCCTACGAGCAGTACTTC
V: TRBV6-1
size: -
J: TRBJ2-7
D: TRBD2

CDR3: CASSLRGSSSPLHF
DNA: TGTGCCAGCAGCTTACGGGGTAGTAGTTCACCCCTCCACTTT
V: TRBV7-2
size: -
J: TRBJ1-6
D: -

CDR3: CASSLYEGAVQPQHF
DNA: TGTGCCAGCAGCTTGTACGAGGGGGCAGTTCAGCCCCAGCATTTT
V: TRBV5-5
size: once
J: TRBJ1-5
D: TRBD1

CDR3: CASSWTSSSYEQYF
DNA: TGCGCCAGCAGCTGGACATCAAGCTCCTACGAGCAGTACTTC
V: TRBV23-1
size: -
J: TRBJ2-7
D: -

CDR3: CASSSSGGGETQYF
DNA: TGCGCCAGCAGCTCATCAGGTGGGGGGGAGACCCAGTACTTC
V: TRBV5-1
size: -
J: TRBJ2-5
D: -

CDR3: CASSSLTASGANVLTF
DNA: TGTGCCAGCAGTTCCTTGACAGCCTCTGGGGCCAACGTCCTGACTTTC
V: TRBV28
size: -
J: TRBJ2-6
D: -

CDR3: CASSLSRLDTQYF
DNA: TGTGCCAGCAGTTTATCCAGACTAGATACGCAGTATTTT
V: TRBV27
size: -
J: TRBJ2-3
D: -

CDR3: CASSHSGLAEGDTQYF
DNA: TGTGCCAGCAGCCATTCCGGACTAGCGGAGGGTGATACGCAGTATTTT
V: TRBV4-2
size: -
J: TRBJ2-3
D: TRBD2

CDR3: CASSPRQANEKLFF
DNA: TGTGCCAGCTCACCTAGGCAGGCTAATGAAAAACTGTTTTTT
V: TRBV18
size: -
J: TRBJ1-4
D: -

CDR3: CASSPRSTGELFF
DNA: TGTGCCAGCAGCCCTCGTTCCACCGGGGAGCTGTTTTTT
V: TRBV11-2
size: -
J: TRBJ2-2
D: -

CDR3: CASSFSGRPSYEQYF
DNA: TGTGCCAGCAGCTTTAGCGGGAGGCCCTCCTACGAGCAGTACTTC
V: TRBV7-9
size: -
J: TRBJ2-7
D: TRBD2

CDR3: CASSQVPGERLAGGRLGIDEQFF
DNA: TGTGCCAGCAGCCAAGTTCCAGGCGAAAGACTAGCGGGAGGTAGACTCGGAATCGATGAGCAGTTCTTC
V: TRBV14
size: few
J: TRBJ2-1
D: TRBD2

CDR3: CAWKSNKGLDEKLFF
DNA: TGTGCCTGGAAGTCGAATAAGGGGCTGGACGAAAAACTGTTTTTT
V: TRBV30
size: -
J: TRBJ1-4
D: -